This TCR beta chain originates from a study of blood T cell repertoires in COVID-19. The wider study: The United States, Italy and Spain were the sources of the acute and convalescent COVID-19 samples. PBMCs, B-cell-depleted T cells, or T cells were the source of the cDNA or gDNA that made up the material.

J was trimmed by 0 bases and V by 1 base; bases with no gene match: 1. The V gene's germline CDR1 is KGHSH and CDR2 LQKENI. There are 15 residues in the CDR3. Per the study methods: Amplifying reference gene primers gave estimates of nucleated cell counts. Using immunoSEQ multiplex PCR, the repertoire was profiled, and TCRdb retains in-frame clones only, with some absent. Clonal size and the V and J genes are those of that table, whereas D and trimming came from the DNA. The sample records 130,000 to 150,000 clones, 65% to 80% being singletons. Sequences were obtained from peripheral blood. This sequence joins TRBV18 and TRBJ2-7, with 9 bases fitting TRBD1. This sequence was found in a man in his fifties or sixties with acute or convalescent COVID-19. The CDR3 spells CASSPRGQGSYEQYF. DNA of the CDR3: TGTGCCAGCTCACCACGGGGACAGGGCTCCTACGAGCAGTACTTC.